A single sample is the source of the 2 T cell receptor beta chains below, sequenced in a study of technical replicates of blood from a handful of donors. TCRdb's copy holds only in-frame clones and misses some; the assay was immunoSEQ multiplex PCR. The top ten hold more than 3.5% of the sample, which has 50,000 to 65,000 clones, roughly 92% seen once. The sequenced material came from PBMCs. These receptors came from a human donor in good health. Some clones in this sample may be carry-over from other donors' samples.

The chain links TRBV4-1 to TRBJ1-2; D is unclear. V lost 0 bases to trimming and J lost 3 bases, with 11 bases between them. This CDR3 has 15 residues. Germline CDR1 MGHRA, CDR2 YSYEKL. This chain's CDR3 is CASSQDTVLDYGYTF. The DNA for the CDR3 is TGCGCCAGCAGCCAAGATACGGTGTTGGACTATGGCTACACCTTC.

The J gene is TRBJ2-5, the V gene TRBV11-2; 9 positions agree with TRBD1. Germline trimming cut 0 bases from V and 5 bases from J; bases unmatched to any gene: 4. CDR3 length: 15 amino acids. The germline gives CDR1 SGHAT, CDR2 FQNNGV. Written as DNA, the CDR3 is TGTGCCAGCAGCTTAGACGGGGGACAGGGTGAGACCCAGTACTTC. The encoded protein is CASSLDGGQGETQYF.